This T cell receptor (beta chain) was captured in a study of T cell responses to AZD1222 COVID-19 vaccine. The V and J ends lost 3 bases and 3 bases, in that order; junction bases with no gene match: 5. Germline-derived CDR1 and CDR2 are SGHRS and YFSETQ. This CDR3 has 15 residues. Here immunoSEQ multiplex PCR was the method, and the copy in TCRdb shows in-frame clones only, minus some. The repertoire holds roughly 150,000 clones, just over 90% seen once, with about 1.1% in the top ten. The sequencing here drew on peripheral blood, taken 28 days after the second AZD1222 dose. The sequence came from an adult who received the AZD1222 COVID-19 vaccine. The chain carries TRBV5-1 and TRBJ2-1; 8 bases are shared with TRBD1. The CDR3 is CASSSTGTGYNEQFF. CDR3 sequence (DNA): TGCGCCAGCAGCTCAACCGGGACAGGCTACAATGAGCAGTTCTTC. Full variable domain (missing parts from reference TRBV5-1 and TRBJ2-1): KAGVTQTPRYLIKTRGQQVTLSCSPISGHRSVSWYQQTPGQGLQFLFEYFSETQRNKGNFPGRFSGRQFSNSRSEMNVSTLELGDSALYLCASSSTGTGYNEQFFGPGTRLTVL.